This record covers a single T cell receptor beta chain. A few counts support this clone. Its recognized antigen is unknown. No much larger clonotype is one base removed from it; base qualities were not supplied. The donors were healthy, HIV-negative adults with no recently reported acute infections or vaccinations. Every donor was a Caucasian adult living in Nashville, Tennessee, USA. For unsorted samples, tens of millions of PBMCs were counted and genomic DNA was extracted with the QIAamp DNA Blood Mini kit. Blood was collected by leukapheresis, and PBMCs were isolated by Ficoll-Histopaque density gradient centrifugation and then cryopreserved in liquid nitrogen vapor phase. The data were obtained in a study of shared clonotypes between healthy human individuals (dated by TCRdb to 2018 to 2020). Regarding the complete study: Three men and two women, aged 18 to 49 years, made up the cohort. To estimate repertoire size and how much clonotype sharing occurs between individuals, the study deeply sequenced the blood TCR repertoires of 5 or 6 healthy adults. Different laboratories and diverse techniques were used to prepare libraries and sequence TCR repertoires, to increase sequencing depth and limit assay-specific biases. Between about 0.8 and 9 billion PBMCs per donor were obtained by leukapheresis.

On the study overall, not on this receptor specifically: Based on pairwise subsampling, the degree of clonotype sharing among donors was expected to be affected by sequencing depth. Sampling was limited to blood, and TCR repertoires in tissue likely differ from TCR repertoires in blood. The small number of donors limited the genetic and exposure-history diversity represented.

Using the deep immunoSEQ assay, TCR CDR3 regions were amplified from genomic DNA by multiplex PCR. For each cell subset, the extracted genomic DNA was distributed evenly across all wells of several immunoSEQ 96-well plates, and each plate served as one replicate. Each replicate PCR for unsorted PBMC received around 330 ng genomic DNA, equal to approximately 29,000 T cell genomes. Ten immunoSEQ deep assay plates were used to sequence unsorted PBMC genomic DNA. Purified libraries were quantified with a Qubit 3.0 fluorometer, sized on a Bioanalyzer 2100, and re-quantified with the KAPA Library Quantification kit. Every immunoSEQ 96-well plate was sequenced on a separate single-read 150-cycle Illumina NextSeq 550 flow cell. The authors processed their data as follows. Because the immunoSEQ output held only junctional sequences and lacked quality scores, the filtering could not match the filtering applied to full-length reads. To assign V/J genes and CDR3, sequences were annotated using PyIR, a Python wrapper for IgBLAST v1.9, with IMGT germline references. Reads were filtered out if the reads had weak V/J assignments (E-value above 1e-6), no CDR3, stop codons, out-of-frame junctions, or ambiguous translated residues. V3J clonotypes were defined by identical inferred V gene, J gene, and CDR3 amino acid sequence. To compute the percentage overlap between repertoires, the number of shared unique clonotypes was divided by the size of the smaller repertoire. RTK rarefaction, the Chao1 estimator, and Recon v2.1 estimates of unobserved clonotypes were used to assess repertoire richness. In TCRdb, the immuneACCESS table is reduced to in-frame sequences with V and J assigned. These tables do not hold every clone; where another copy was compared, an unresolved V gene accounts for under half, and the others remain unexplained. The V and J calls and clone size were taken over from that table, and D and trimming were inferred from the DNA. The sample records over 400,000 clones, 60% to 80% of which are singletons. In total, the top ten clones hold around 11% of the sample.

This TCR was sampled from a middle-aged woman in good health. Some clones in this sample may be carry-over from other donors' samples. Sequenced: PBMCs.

The sequenced DNA: TGCAGCGTTGGAGTAGGGGGGGCTGAAGCTTTCTTT. Translation gives CSVGVGGAEAFF. The rearranged segments are TRBV29-1 and TRBJ1-1; TRBD1 is possibly the D segment (6 matching bases). There are 12 amino acids in the CDR3, from cysteine to phenylalanine inclusive. Of the read, only the CDR3 DNA is kept; its 36 bases are in frame from base 1. A distance of 12 bases separates the germline ends of V and J, which lose 4 bases and 6 bases respectively. CDR1 and CDR2 were assigned from the germline V gene as SQVTM and ANQGSEA.